This T cell receptor beta chain was identified in a study of blood T cells in healthy people across ages. The CDR3 consists of 15 residues. CDR1 is MDHEN, CDR2 SYDVKM, per germline. The V and J ends lost 7 bases and 0 bases respectively, with 16 bases between them. Peripheral blood samples of 9 to 10 milliliters were drawn from each donor. A sample-barcoded 5' primer and a J-beta primer mix were used in a second PCR of about 7 to 12 cycles. A single record per CDR3 protein comes from TCRdb applying MiXCR to the 5' RACE reads. In the table there are 600,000 or so distinct CDR3 sequences, over 20% of which are singletons.

The sample was blood. This TCR was sampled from a man aged 65-85 years in good health. The chain joins TRBV28 to TRBJ2-7, with D possibly being TRBD2 (5 bases). In nucleotides, the CDR3 is TGTGCCAGCACCCACCCCACTAGGAGCTCCTACGAGCAGTACTTC. Encoded protein: CASTHPTRSSYEQYF.